Each of the 27 T cell receptor beta chains below was sequenced from the same sample in a study of shared clonotypes between healthy human individuals. The data were produced by immunoSEQ multiplex PCR, yet TCRdb's version contains in-frame clones alone and is incomplete. Of approximately 1.5 million clones in the sample, approximately 98.5% were seen once. Material: naive CD4+ T cells sorted from blood. Specified subset: CD45RA+ positively selected. All receptors derive from a man aged 30 to 45 in good health.

Concerning this clone itself: The sample carries other DNA sequences with the same CDR3. The chain carries TRBV29-1 and TRBJ1-2, with 10 bases that match TRBD1. V lost 6 bases and J lost 0; bases outside the gene matches: 1. This CDR3 has 13 residues. Germline lookup yields CDR1 SQVTM and CDR2 ANQGSEA. This chain's CDR3 is CSVGQGANYGYTF. As DNA, the CDR3 is TGCAGCGTAGGACAGGGGGCTAACTATGGCTACACCTTC.

V is TRBV6-6 and J is TRBJ1-5; D unclear. CDR1 is MNHNY and CDR2 is SVGAGI in the germline V gene (reference sequence). There are 15 residues in the CDR3. V shed 2 bases and J shed 0 bases, with 8 bases lying between them. This CDR3 is CASSYLTASNQPQHF. CDR3 nucleotides: TGTGCCAGCAGTTACCTGACGGCTAGCAATCAGCCCCAGCATTTT.

CDR3 in DNA: TGCAGCGTTGACGGGACAGCCCGTTCTAACTATGGCTACACCTTC. Residues: CSVDGTARSNYGYTF. This chain links TRBV29-1 with TRBJ1-2, with 7 bases that match TRBD1. CDR1 is SQVTM and CDR2 is ANQGSEA in the germline V gene. The CDR3 is made up of 15 amino acids. With V trimmed by 3 bases and J by 0 bases, 7 bases remained unmatched.

The chain recombines TRBV7-3 with TRBJ2-2; 7 bases map to TRBD2. CDR1 and CDR2 (germline): SGHTA, FQGTGA. The CDR3 has 17 amino acids. Trimming took 2 bases from V and 1 from J; bases not matched to a gene: 7. CDR3 coding DNA: TGTGCCAGCAGCTTATTAGTCGAGCGGGGGAACACCGGGGAGCTGTTTTTT. Protein product: CASSLLVERGNTGELFF.

This rearrangement joins TRBV29-1 to TRBJ1-1; 7 nucleotides line up with TRBD1. Germline values: CDR1 SQVTM, CDR2 ANQGSEA. The length of the CDR3 is 14 residues. After removal of 6 bases from V and 0 bases from J, the junction contained 7 bases not matched to a gene. The DNA for the CDR3 is TGCAGCGTGGAGGCTGACAGGGTGAACACTGAAGCTTTCTTT. This gives the protein CSVEADRVNTEAFF.

V and J are TRBV10-3 and TRBJ2-7; D may be TRBD1 or TRBD2 (7 bases each). The V gene lost 4 bases and the J gene lost 6 bases, with 16 bases spanning the gap. The germline CDR1 and CDR2 sequences are ENHRY and SYGVKD. The CDR3 has 14 amino acids. CDR3 bases: TGTGCCATCAGTGGAGCGGGACAGCCATTCGAGCAGTACTTC. This codes for CAISGAGQPFEQYF.

V and J are TRBV15 and TRBJ2-1, with D maybe TRBD2 (5 bases). The CDR3 consists of 18 residues. Germline V CDR1 and CDR2: LNHNV, YYDKDF (reference sequence). Trimming cost V 0 bases and J 0 bases, with 15 bases left between them. CDR3 sequence reads: CATSRDLRMGSSYNEQFF. Here the CDR3 DNA reads TGTGCCACCAGCAGAGATTTGCGGATGGGGAGCTCCTACAATGAGCAGTTCTTC.

The V and J genes are TRBV19 and TRBJ2-1; tentative D call: TRBD1 (5 bases). V lost 3 bases and J lost 2, with 23 bases in between. The V gene's germline CDR1 is LNHDA and CDR2 SQIVND (reference sequence). CDR3 size: 19 residues. CDR3 DNA: TGTGCCAGTAGTATGGGCCCACGGGCAGGGTTTTTTACCTACAATGAGCAGTTCTTC. Translated: CASSMGPRAGFFTYNEQFF.

This rearrangement joins TRBV7-2 to TRBJ2-7, with D maybe TRBD1 (6 bases). Germline V gives CDR1 SGHTA, CDR2 FQGNSA. The CDR3 has 15 residues. The V and J ends lost 5 bases and 6 bases respectively, with 20 bases between them. DNA for the CDR3: TGTGCCAGCAGCCGACCCACCCTGGCAGGGGTCGAGCAGTACTTC. This encodes CASSRPTLAGVEQYF.

The chain joins TRBV27 to TRBJ1-4, with D perhaps TRBD1 (6 bases). The germline V gene has CDR1 MNHEY and CDR2 SMNVEV (reference sequence). This CDR3 comprises 18 residues. Trimming took 2 bases from V and 1 from J, leaving 17 bases between them. The CDR3 protein is CASSLVKVLGGTNEKLFF. CDR3 nucleotides: TGTGCCAGCAGTTTAGTAAAGGTCCTAGGGGGAACTAATGAAAAACTGTTTTTT. Based on the CDR3 plus reference TRBV27 and TRBJ1-4, the full variable domain is EAQVTQNPRYLITVTGKKLTVTCSQNMNHEYMSWYRQDPGLGLRQIYYSMNVEVTDKGDVPEGYKVSRKEKRNFPLILESPSPNQTSLYFCASSLVKVLGGTNEKLFFGSGTQLSVL.

The chain recombines TRBV5-8 with TRBJ2-4; TRBD2 matches 11 bases. The CDR3 loop spans 14 amino acids. CDR1 and CDR2 from the germline V gene are SGHTS and YDEGEE. V shed 5 bases and J 8 bases; nucleotides not matched to a gene: 6. Written as DNA, the CDR3 is TGTGCCAGCAGACGTAGCGGGAGGGGGGACATTCAGTACTTC. It yields the protein CASRRSGRGDIQYF.

The V call is TRBV18, the J call TRBJ2-6; D is unresolved. The CDR3 covers 14 residues. Germline CDR1 and CDR2: KGHSH and LQKENI. Trimming shortened V by 2 bases and J by 2 bases, and 4 bases separated the two germline ends. CDR3 residues: CASSPKTGANVLTF. The CDR3 nucleotides are TGTGCCAGCTCACCAAAAACTGGGGCCAACGTCCTGACTTTC.

A note on this clone: At one of its ends the junction is not consistent with the germline gene, which may arise from a read error. The J gene is TRBJ2-2, the V gene TRBV6-1; 10 bases map to TRBD2. CDR3 length: 15 amino acids. Germline V gene lookup returns CDR1 MNHNS and CDR2 SASEGT. The CDR3 region has the DNA TGTGCCAGCAGGGAAGCGGGAGGGTCGGTCGGGGAGCTGTTTTTT. Its translation is CASREAGGSVGELFF.

This clone was picked up a small number of times. The rearrangement joins TRBV10-3 to TRBJ2-7; 8 positions match TRBD1. This CDR3 spans 12 amino acids. The junction had 9 bases not matched to a gene; V was cut back by 10 bases and J by 7 bases. CDR1 and CDR2 (germline): ENHRY, SYGVKD. The CDR3 DNA reads TGTGCCACCAGGGCCGACAGGGGAGAGCAGTACTTC. This codes for CATRADRGEQYF.

The genes are TRBV30 and TRBJ2-1; D might be TRBD1 (5 bases). The length of the CDR3 is 12 residues. CDR1 is GTSNPN and CDR2 is SVGIG in the germline V gene (reference sequence). The V and J ends lost 2 bases and 8 bases respectively, with 10 bases between them. CDR3 bases: TGTGCCTGGAGTAAGGGGCCACATGAGCAGTTCTTC. Amino acids: CAWSKGPHEQFF.

The genes are TRBV2 and TRBJ2-7; either TRBD1 or TRBD2 may fit D (5 bases each). The CDR3 length is 13 residues. Per germline, CDR1 SNHLY and CDR2 FYNNEI. Trimming took 9 bases from V and 2 from J, leaving 14 bases between them. CDR3 DNA: TGTGCCAGAAGACGGGACCGGACCTACGAGCAGTACTTC. Protein sequence: CARRRDRTYEQYF.

V gene TRBV10-1 combines with J gene TRBJ2-1; D may be TRBD1 (5 bases). The CDR3 consists of 14 residues. V lost 0 bases to trimming and J lost 7 bases, with 10 bases between them. Germline CDR1 is WNHNN and CDR2 is SYGVQD (reference sequence). CDR3 nucleotides: TGCGCCAGCAGTGAGTCGCAGGGTAGAAATGAGCAGTTCTTC. Translation: CASSESQGRNEQFF.

This clone has a single count. The rearrangement links TRBV29-1 to TRBJ2-2; D is ambiguous. This CDR3 spans 13 amino acids. Germline V gives CDR1 SQVTM, CDR2 ANQGSEA. The V gene lost 0 bases and the J gene lost 9 bases, with 11 bases spanning the gap. The CDR3 nucleotides are TGCAGCGTTGAAGATCCTCTCAAACGGGAGCTGTTTTTT. Protein sequence: CSVEDPLKRELFF.

The chain couples TRBV6-1 to TRBJ2-5, with 11 bases matching TRBD1. Trimming removed 7 bases from V and 4 bases from J; junction bases left unmatched: 5. This CDR3 is built from 14 residues. The germline V gene encodes CDR1 MNHNS and CDR2 SASEGT. CDR3 loop: CASKGQGASETQYF. CDR3 nucleotide sequence: TGTGCCAGCAAAGGACAGGGGGCTTCAGAGACCCAGTACTTC.

As DNA, the CDR3 is TGTGCCAGCAGTTTACGGAGGAGAACCTACAATGAGCAGTTCTTC. This encodes CASSLRRRTYNEQFF. The chain has TRBV28 and TRBJ2-1, with a possible D match to TRBD2 (5 bases). V was pared by 2 bases and J by 2 bases, with 10 bases between. This CDR3 is built from 15 residues. Germline CDR1 MDHEN, CDR2 SYDVKM.

The chain has TRBV18 and TRBJ2-3, with D tentatively TRBD1 (6 bases). Trimming stripped 1 base from V and 3 bases from J, with 17 bases between. CDR3 length: 17 amino acids. The germline V gene encodes CDR1 KGHSH and CDR2 LQKENI. Here the CDR3 DNA reads TGTGCCAGCTCACCACGGTTGAGGGGGAGTGGGACAGATACGCAGTATTTT. Protein: CASSPRLRGSGTDTQYF.

The chain recombines TRBV6-1 with TRBJ2-7; TRBD1 matches at 8 bases. CDR1 is MNHNS and CDR2 is SASEGT in the germline V gene. J gave up 1 base and V 4 bases, and 9 bases lay outside the gene matches. This CDR3 is 16 amino acids long. Here the CDR3 reads CASSALQGVVSYEQYF. CDR3 DNA: TGTGCCAGCAGTGCCTTACAGGGGGTCGTGTCCTACGAGCAGTACTTC.

The genes are TRBV30 and TRBJ1-2, with a possible D match to TRBD1 (6 bases). Germline CDR1 reads GTSNPN; CDR2 reads SVGIG (reference sequence). Trimming removed 4 bases from V and 4 bases from J, with 16 bases in between. The CDR3 runs 14 residues. The CDR3 coding sequence is TGTGCCTGGAACCCGCCGGGACAAGCCTATGGCTACACCTTC. Translated, it gives CAWNPPGQAYGYTF.

The chain links TRBV5-1 to TRBJ1-1; D not resolved. Germline lookup yields CDR1 SGHRS and CDR2 YFSETQ. This CDR3 is built from 13 residues. V lost 0 bases and J 5 bases, leaving 8 bases between the germline ends. CDR3 region: CASSLVRETEAFF. The CDR3, as DNA: TGCGCCAGCAGCTTGGTTCGGGAAACTGAAGCTTTCTTT.

V is TRBV5-1 and J is TRBJ1-2; 7 bases line up with TRBD1. After removal of 2 bases from V and 4 bases from J, the junction contained 8 bases not matched to a gene. The CDR3 spans 15 residues. Per the germline V gene, CDR1 is SGHRS and CDR2 is YFSETQ. CDR3: CASSLTGATGYGYTF. The CDR3, as DNA: TGCGCCAGCAGCTTAACAGGGGCGACTGGCTATGGCTACACCTTC.

This chain links TRBV5-1 with TRBJ2-7, with 7 bases fitting TRBD1. CDR1 SGHRS and CDR2 YFSETQ come from the germline V gene. The J segment lost 3 bases and the V segment lost 2 bases, leaving 11 bases of the junction unmatched. The CDR3 spans 16 residues. Here the CDR3 reads CASSLPGQAGNYEQYF. In DNA, the CDR3 is TGCGCCAGCAGCTTACCTGGACAGGCTGGCAACTACGAGCAGTACTTC.

This clone was seen only once. The chain links TRBV4-3 to TRBJ2-7, with TRBD1 as a possible D gene (5 bases). The V end was cut by 0 bases, the J end by 0 bases, with 9 bases between. CDR1 and CDR2 from the germline V gene are LGHNA and YSLEER. This CDR3 has 15 residues. CDR3 sequence reads: CASSQEQASSYEQYF. The CDR3 DNA follows: TGCGCCAGCAGCCAAGAACAGGCCAGCTCCTACGAGCAGTACTTC.